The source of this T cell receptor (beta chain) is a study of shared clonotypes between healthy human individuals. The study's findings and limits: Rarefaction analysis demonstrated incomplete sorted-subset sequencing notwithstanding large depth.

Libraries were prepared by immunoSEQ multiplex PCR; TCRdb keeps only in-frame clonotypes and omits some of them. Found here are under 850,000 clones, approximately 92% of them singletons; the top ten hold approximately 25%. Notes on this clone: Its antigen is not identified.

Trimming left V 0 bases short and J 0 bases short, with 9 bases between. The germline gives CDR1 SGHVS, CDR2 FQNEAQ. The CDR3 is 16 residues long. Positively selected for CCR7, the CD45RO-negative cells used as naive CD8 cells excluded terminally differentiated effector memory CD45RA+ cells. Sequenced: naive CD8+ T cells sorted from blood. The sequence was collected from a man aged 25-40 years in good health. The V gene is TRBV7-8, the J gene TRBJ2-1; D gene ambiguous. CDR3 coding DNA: TGTGCCAGCAGCTTAGCGAGCTGGAGCTCCTACAATGAGCAGTTCTTC. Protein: CASSLASWSSYNEQFF.